The 22 T cell receptor beta chains below all came from one sample that was sequenced in a study of identical twins. A single record per CDR3 protein comes from TCRdb applying MiXCR to the 5' RACE reads. The data contain about 530,000 distinct CDR3 sequences, around 15% of them singletons. Separately, the same data were catalogued under a study of yellow fever vaccine responses in identical twins.

Sequenced material: CD4+ T cells sorted from blood. These receptors all stem from a woman between 18 and 30 years old in good health.

This clonotype was counted only a few times. The chain is built from TRBV10-3 and TRBJ2-3; no reliable D call. CDR3 length: 14 residues. Looked up from germline, CDR1 is ENHRY and CDR2 is SYGVKD. With 3 bases removed from V and 2 bases from J, the gap between germline ends came to 9 bases. The DNA for the CDR3 is TGTGCCATCAGTGATCTGATTCCCACAGATACGCAGTATTTT. Translation: CAISDLIPTDTQYF.

This clonotype was picked up a small number of times. V is TRBV20-1 and J is TRBJ2-3; 10 positions match TRBD2. Looked up from germline, CDR1 is DFQATT and CDR2 is SNEGSKA (reference sequence). This CDR3 contains 14 residues. Losses at the gene ends were 1 base for V and 7 bases for J; bases not matched to a gene: 5. The CDR3 nucleotides are TGCAGTGCTAGAGTCCTAGCGGGAGTGTATACGCAGTATTTT. Protein sequence: CSARVLAGVYTQYF.

This clonotype was counted at least ten times. J is TRBJ2-7 and V is TRBV10-3; TRBD1 is a possible D gene (6 bases). Trimming took off 3 bases at V and 0 bases at J, with 12 bases between the two ends. There are 15 residues in the CDR3. Germline CDR1 reads ENHRY; CDR2 reads SYGVKD. The CDR3 region has the DNA TGTGCCATCAGTGACACTGGACAGAGCTCCTACGAGCAGTACTTC. It specifies CAISDTGQSSYEQYF.

V usage is TRBV5-1 and J usage is TRBJ1-4; D not certain. The CDR3 totals 15 residues. The ends were cut back, 0 bases at V and 5 bases at J, with 11 bases in the middle. Germline V gene data show CDR1 as SGHRS and CDR2 as YFSETQ. CDR3 amino acids: CASSLVARRNEKLFF. The CDR3 DNA reads TGCGCCAGCAGCTTGGTGGCCAGGCGGAATGAAAAACTGTTTTTT.

This clonotype appeared a few times. In nucleotides, the CDR3 is TGTGCCACCAGTATTCGGGGGACTAGCGGGAGGAATGAGCAGTTCTTC. Protein sequence: CATSIRGTSGRNEQFF. The chain carries TRBV24-1 and TRBJ2-1, with 15 bases matching TRBD2. After removal of 6 bases from V and 7 bases from J, the junction contained 6 bases not matched to a gene. The CDR3 has 16 residues. In germline, CDR1 is KGHDR, CDR2 SFDVKD.

The chain employs TRBV5-1 and TRBJ1-6; unclear D gene. The CDR3 loop spans 14 amino acids. With 0 bases removed from V and 6 bases from J, the gap between germline ends came to 7 bases. Germline assignment: CDR1 SGHRS and CDR2 YFSETQ. CDR3 in amino acids: CASSLDGFNSPLHF. CDR3 sequence (DNA): TGCGCCAGCAGCTTGGACGGATTTAATTCACCCCTCCACTTT.

The chain couples TRBV20-1 to TRBJ2-2; possibly TRBD2 for D (6 bases). V was clipped by 2 bases and J by 2 bases, with 15 bases between them. The germline V gene encodes CDR1 DFQATT and CDR2 SNEGSKA (reference sequence). The length of the CDR3 is 16 residues. Here the CDR3 DNA reads TGCAGTGCTAGACCCCAGGGAGGAGTCAACACCGGGGAGCTGTTTTTT. This sequence encodes CSARPQGGVNTGELFF.

This clonotype was counted between two and nine times. The rearrangement uses TRBV7-2 and TRBJ2-1; D is undetermined. Per germline, CDR1 SGHTA and CDR2 FQGNSA. There are 15 residues in the CDR3. V was pared by 2 bases and J by 2 bases, with 10 bases between. The DNA of the CDR3 is TGTGCCAGCAGCTTATCTGGGTTTGCCTACAATGAGCAGTTCTTC. This sequence encodes CASSLSGFAYNEQFF. The full variable domain, completed using reference TRBV7-2 and TRBJ2-1, is GAGVSQSPSNKVTEKGKDVELRCDPISGHTALYWYRQSLGQGLEFLIYFQGNSAPDKSGLPSDRFSAERTGGSVSTLTIQRTQQEDSAVYLCASSLSGFAYNEQFFGPGTRLTVL.

This chain links TRBV15 with TRBJ2-3, with TRBD2 identical over 8 bases. There are 15 residues in the CDR3. Germline assignment: CDR1 LNHNV and CDR2 YYDKDF (reference sequence). V dropped 6 bases and J dropped 3; count of bases not matched to a gene: 8. Here the CDR3 reads CATRQTTSVTDTQYF. For the CDR3, the DNA is TGTGCCACCAGGCAGACGACTAGCGTTACAGATACGCAGTATTTT.

This clonotype was detected once. V gene TRBV5-1 combines with J gene TRBJ2-1; 8 positions agree with TRBD2. Germline V lookup: CDR1 SGHRS, CDR2 YFSETQ. V shed 0 bases and J 5 bases; nucleotides not matched to a gene: 4. The CDR3 is 15 amino acids. The CDR3 loop reads CASSLGQAGDNEQFF. CDR3 bases: TGCGCCAGCAGCTTGGGCCAAGCGGGGGACAATGAGCAGTTCTTC.

This CDR3 is CAISEESGLAFSYNEQFF. CDR3 nucleotides: TGTGCCATCAGTGAGGAATCGGGACTAGCGTTCTCCTACAATGAGCAGTTCTTC. This sequence joins TRBV10-3 and TRBJ2-1; 10 positions agree with TRBD2. Germline CDR1 and CDR2: ENHRY and SYGVKD. The V segment lost 2 bases and the J segment 0 bases; nucleotides outside the gene matches: 7. The CDR3 has 18 residues.

The V gene is TRBV10-3, the J gene TRBJ1-5, with 9 bases matching TRBD1. CDR3 size: 21 residues. J lost 4 bases, V lost 2 bases, and 21 bases had no gene match. Germline CDR1 and CDR2: ENHRY and SYGVKD. The CDR3 bases are TGTGCCATCAGTGAGGACGATATTGAGGGACAGGGTGGCTTGGAGAATCAGCCCCAGCATTTT. Translating it yields CAISEDDIEGQGGLENQPQHF.

The rearrangement uses TRBV14 and TRBJ2-7; D remains unclear. This CDR3 has 20 residues. Deletions cut 0 bases from V and 2 bases from J, with 26 bases between. Germline values: CDR1 SGHDN, CDR2 FVKESK. The CDR3 sequence is CASSQESRSIFPLTTYEQYF. CDR3 bases: TGTGCCAGCAGCCAAGAGTCTCGCTCAATATTTCCCCTCACCACCTACGAGCAGTACTTC. Variable domain in full (rest from reference TRBV14 and TRBJ2-7): EAGVTQFPSHSVIEKGQTVTLRCDPISGHDNLYWYRRVMGKEIKFLLHFVKESKQDESGMPNNRFLAERTGGTYSTLKVQPAELEDSGVYFCASSQESRSIFPLTTYEQYFGPGTRLTVT.

The chain has TRBV7-6 and TRBJ1-1; no clear D. The CDR3 spans 13 residues. Germline-derived CDR1 and CDR2 are SGHVS and FNYEAQ. The ends were cut back, 3 bases at V and 1 base at J, with 6 bases in the middle. CDR3 coding DNA: TGTGCCAGCAGCTTCCTCCAGAACACTGAAGCTTTCTTT. It codes for CASSFLQNTEAFF.

This clonotype was observed a handful of times. V gene TRBV29-1 combines with J gene TRBJ2-3, with D uncertain. The germline V and J ends were trimmed by 0 bases and 8 bases, with 18 bases remaining between them. The V gene's germline CDR1 is SQVTM and CDR2 ANQGSEA. The CDR3 extends over 15 amino acids. The CDR3, as DNA: TGCAGCGTTGAAGAAACCCATCCCCGTCAGGCTACGCAGTATTTT. As protein: CSVEETHPRQATQYF.

This clonotype turned up a few times. The chain employs TRBV18 and TRBJ1-2; 8 bases match TRBD1. Trimming took 0 bases from V and 4 from J; bases not matched to a gene: 4. CDR1 KGHSH and CDR2 LQKENI come from the germline V gene. The CDR3 runs 15 residues. The chain's CDR3 is CASSPPGQATYGYTF. The CDR3 DNA is TGTGCCAGCTCACCACCGGGACAGGCAACCTATGGCTACACCTTC.

This clonotype was detected only a few times. This chain links TRBV7-2 with TRBJ1-4, with no clear D. CDR1 is SGHTA, CDR2 FQGNSA, per germline. The CDR3 totals 14 residues. The V gene lost 4 bases and the J gene lost 2 bases, with 8 bases spanning the gap. CDR3 nucleotides: TGTGCCAGCAGCTCAACGGTGACTAATGAAAAACTGTTTTTT. Its translation is CASSSTVTNEKLFF.

This clonotype was picked up a small number of times. V usage is TRBV7-6 and J usage is TRBJ2-5; D remains ambiguous. The CDR3 sequence is 14 residues long. Trimming shortened V by 5 bases and J by 1 base, and 11 bases separated the two germline ends. Germline V gene lookup returns CDR1 SGHVS and CDR2 FNYEAQ. The CDR3 sequence: CASSPLLIQETQYF. The CDR3 coding sequence is TGTGCCAGCAGCCCCCTCTTGATCCAAGAGACCCAGTACTTC.

For this clonotype: The junction departs from the called germline gene at one end, perhaps through a read error. The chain combines TRBV20-1 with TRBJ2-7; 9 bases line up with TRBD2. Germline-derived CDR1 and CDR2 are DFQATT and SNEGSKA (reference sequence). CDR3 length equals 14 residues. The chain's CDR3 is CSARRGLAGDEHYF. The CDR3 DNA follows: TGCAGTGCTAGACGGGGACTAGCTGGAGACGAGCATTACTTC.

This clonotype was detected a few times. The genes are TRBV5-1 and TRBJ1-6; D perhaps matches TRBD1 (6 bases). The germline V and J ends were trimmed by 1 base and 10 bases, with 15 bases remaining between them. Germline V gives CDR1 SGHRS, CDR2 YFSETQ. The CDR3 is made up of 15 amino acids. DNA for the CDR3: TGCGCCAGCAGCTTGCTGACAGGCTCGTACTCACCCCTCCACTTT. Encoded protein: CASSLLTGSYSPLHF. Looking up the rest from reference TRBV5-1 and TRBJ1-6 gives the full variable domain: KAGVTQTPRYLIKTRGQQVTLSCSPISGHRSVSWYQQTPGQGLQFLFEYFSETQRNKGNFPGRFSGRQFSNSRSEMNVSTLELGDSALYLCASSLLTGSYSPLHFGNGTRLTVT.

A few counts support this clonotype. V usage is TRBV6-5 and J usage is TRBJ2-7; D is ambiguous. Germline V gives CDR1 MNHEY, CDR2 SVGAGI. The CDR3 is 15 residues long. Trimming left V 0 bases short and J 4 bases short, with 13 bases between. CDR3 amino acids: CASSYSQMTVYEQYF. CDR3 nucleotides: TGTGCCAGCAGTTACTCGCAGATGACTGTATACGAGCAGTACTTC.

This clonotype showed up just a few times. The chain carries TRBV2 and TRBJ2-1, with 9 bases lining up with TRBD2. V shed 6 bases, J shed 7 bases, and the junction held 13 bases outside the gene matches. Germline CDR1 is SNHLY and CDR2 is FYNNEI. The CDR3 is 16 amino acids. CDR3 region: CASSPGGSGSQNEQFF. The CDR3, as DNA: TGTGCCAGCAGCCCCGGGGGTAGCGGGAGTCAAAATGAGCAGTTCTTC.